The 20 T cell receptor beta chains presented below share a single source sample, sequenced in a study of shared clonotypes between healthy human individuals. Repertoires were generated with immunoSEQ multiplex PCR, while TCRdb's copy carries only in-frame clones and drops some. The data contain around 2.5 million clones, under 95% of them singletons. The sequenced sample was naive CD4+ T cells from PBMCs. Documented subset: CD45RA+ positively selected. The source is a man aged 18 to 35 in good health. Some clones in this sample may be carry-over from other donors' samples.

This chain connects TRBV5-4 to TRBJ1-2; 7 nucleotides line up with TRBD1. This CDR3 spans 13 amino acids. Germline CDR1 is SGHNT and CDR2 is YYREEE (reference sequence). With 4 bases clipped from V and 6 bases from J, the junction kept 6 bases outside the gene matches. This CDR3 reads CASSPDRVHGYTF. In DNA, the CDR3 is TGTGCCAGCAGCCCCGACAGGGTCCATGGCTACACCTTC.

The genes are TRBV7-8 and TRBJ2-6; TRBD1 might be the D (5 bases). The CDR3 loop spans 16 amino acids. Trimming removed 0 bases at V and 4 bases at J, with 10 bases between. Germline V gene lookup returns CDR1 SGHVS and CDR2 FQNEAQ. DNA of the CDR3: TGTGCCAGCAGCTTAGCAGGGGCGTTGGGGGCCAACGTCCTGACTTTC. Translating gives CASSLAGALGANVLTF.

The chain carries TRBV4-1 and TRBJ2-4; D is ambiguous. The germline V gene encodes CDR1 MGHRA and CDR2 YSYEKL. The CDR3 is 15 residues long. The V end was cut by 2 bases, the J end by 0 bases, with 8 bases between. The CDR3: CASSQQDLAKNIQYF. CDR3 nucleotide sequence: TGCGCCAGCAGCCAACAGGACCTAGCCAAAAACATTCAGTACTTC.

The chain links TRBV5-1 to TRBJ1-4; 7 bases map to TRBD1. Germline trimming cut 0 bases from V and 8 bases from J; bases unmatched to any gene: 7. Germline V gene sequence: CDR1 SGHRS, CDR2 YFSETQ. The CDR3 runs to 15 residues. The CDR3 spells CASSLVGGGREKLFF. The DNA for the CDR3 is TGCGCCAGCAGCTTGGTAGGGGGCGGGAGAGAAAAACTGTTTTTT.

A remark on this clone: Additional DNA sequences in this sample encode the identical CDR3. The J gene is TRBJ1-5, the V gene TRBV14; D uncertain. The germline V gene has CDR1 SGHDN and CDR2 FVKESK. The CDR3 extends over 13 amino acids. The germline V and J ends were trimmed by 1 base and 3 bases, with 4 bases remaining between them. The CDR3 DNA sequence: TGTGCCAGCAGCCAAGGCCCCAATCAGCCCCAGCATTTT. This codes for CASSQGPNQPQHF.

The chain has TRBV11-2 and TRBJ2-1; either TRBD1 or TRBD2 may fit D (6 bases each). V dropped 1 base and J dropped 3 bases, with 16 bases sitting between them. CDR3 length: 17 residues. Germline values: CDR1 SGHAT, CDR2 FQNNGV. The CDR3: CASSLVGGGGNYNEQFF. The CDR3 DNA follows: TGTGCCAGCAGCTTAGTGGGGGGCGGTGGGAACTACAATGAGCAGTTCTTC.

This chain connects TRBV7-3 to TRBJ2-7; D is unclear. Germline loops: CDR1 SGHTA, CDR2 FQGTGA. V gave up 10 bases and J gave up 5 bases, with 15 bases separating them. The CDR3 length is 12 residues. The CDR3 DNA is TGTGCCACTTCAAGTTCCGTAAACGAGCAGTACTTC. Its translation is CATSSSVNEQYF.

The rearrangement links TRBV28 to TRBJ1-1, with a tentative D call TRBD1 (6 bases). The CDR3 is made up of 15 amino acids. The V end lost 7 bases, the J end lost 0 bases, and 15 bases lay between the germline ends. Looked up from germline, CDR1 is MDHEN and CDR2 is SYDVKM. The CDR3 reads CASIVPRGLNTEAFF. DNA of the CDR3: TGTGCCAGCATCGTACCCAGGGGCCTGAACACTGAAGCTTTCTTT.

V gene TRBV5-6 combines with J gene TRBJ1-1; TRBD1 agrees at 8 bases. This CDR3 has 16 amino acids. V was pared by 4 bases and J by 0 bases, with 8 bases of the junction left unmatched. Germline V gives CDR1 SGHDT, CDR2 YYEEEE. CDR3 in DNA: TGTGCCAGCAGCCCCCAGACAGGGGCCATGAACACTGAAGCTTTCTTT. It encodes CASSPQTGAMNTEAFF.

The rearrangement joins TRBV19 to TRBJ2-5; 15 bases align to TRBD2. Germline V lookup: CDR1 LNHDA, CDR2 SQIVND (reference sequence). This CDR3 region has 19 residues. V lost 1 base and J lost 4; bases outside the gene matches: 10. The CDR3 loop is CASSIGISRTSGRGETQYF. The CDR3 DNA follows: TGTGCCAGTAGTATAGGGATTTCTCGGACTAGCGGGAGGGGAGAGACCCAGTACTTC.

As regards this clone: The same CDR3 also results from other DNA sequences found in this sample. The J gene is TRBJ2-3, the V gene TRBV18; D gene unclear. Germline V gene lookup returns CDR1 KGHSH and CDR2 LQKENI. CDR3 size: 12 residues. V was clipped by 3 bases and J by 4 bases, with 5 bases between them. The CDR3 protein is CASSPVADTQYF. The CDR3 DNA reads TGTGCCAGCTCACCCGTTGCAGATACGCAGTATTTT.

The CDR3 bases are TGCAATCCAGGAACTGAAGCTTTCTTT. Protein product: CNPGTEAFF. V gene TRBV20-1 combines with J gene TRBJ1-1; D gene uncertain. The CDR3 has 9 residues. Germline-derived CDR1 and CDR2 are DFQATT and SNEGSKA (reference sequence).

The CDR3 region is CASSLMASGSYEQYF. The CDR3 DNA is TGTGCCAGCAGCTTAATGGCTAGCGGGAGTTACGAGCAGTACTTC. The rearrangement joins TRBV7-2 to TRBJ2-7, with TRBD2 matching 10 bases. CDR1 is SGHTA and CDR2 is FQGNSA in the germline V gene. The ends lost 2 bases at V and 4 bases at J; junction bases unmatched: 5. The CDR3 spans 15 residues. Full variable domain (outside the CDR3, taken from reference TRBV7-2 and TRBJ2-7): GAGVSQSPSNKVTEKGKDVELRCDPISGHTALYWYRQSLGQGLEFLIYFQGNSAPDKSGLPSDRFSAERTGGSVSTLTIQRTQQEDSAVYLCASSLMASGSYEQYFGPGTRLTVT.

The J gene is TRBJ1-4, the V gene TRBV25-1; D gene uncertain. CDR1 and CDR2 from the germline V gene are MGHDK and SYGVNS. V was pared by 4 bases and J by 8 bases, with 11 bases between. The CDR3 has 13 residues. CDR3 residues: CASSAPSLEKLFF. The CDR3 DNA follows: TGTGCCAGCAGTGCACCATCCCTGGAAAAACTGTTTTTT.

Worth noting for this clone: Other DNA sequences of this sample code for an identical CDR3. The gene calls are TRBV7-2 and TRBJ2-1, with 8 bases lining up with TRBD2. Germline V gene lookup returns CDR1 SGHTA and CDR2 FQGNSA. CDR3 length: 15 amino acids. Losses at the gene ends were 2 bases for V and 3 bases for J; bases not matched to a gene: 3. CDR3 nucleotides: TGTGCCAGCAGCTTATCCACTAGCGGCTACAATGAGCAGTTCTTC. Amino acid sequence: CASSLSTSGYNEQFF. The whole variable domain, filled in from reference TRBV7-2 and TRBJ2-1, reads GAGVSQSPSNKVTEKGKDVELRCDPISGHTALYWYRQSLGQGLEFLIYFQGNSAPDKSGLPSDRFSAERTGGSVSTLTIQRTQQEDSAVYLCASSLSTSGYNEQFFGPGTRLTVL.

The V and J genes are TRBV14 and TRBJ1-4; D call uncertain. V was clipped by 1 base and J by 7 bases, with 13 bases between them. Germline values: CDR1 SGHDN, CDR2 FVKESK. This CDR3 spans 15 amino acids. CDR3: CASSQVTPKLEKLFF. The CDR3 bases are TGTGCCAGCAGCCAAGTAACCCCCAAGCTTGAAAAACTGTTTTTT.

The chain couples TRBV28 to TRBJ2-2; D is ambiguous. V lost 2 bases to trimming and J lost 5 bases, with 9 bases between them. Germline V CDR1 and CDR2: MDHEN, SYDVKM. The CDR3 has 14 residues. The DNA of the CDR3 is TGTGCCAGCAGTTTAAATCTAGGGACCGGGGAGCTGTTTTTT. As protein: CASSLNLGTGELFF.

V usage is TRBV7-3 and J usage is TRBJ2-3; possible D gene TRBD2, 6 bases. Trimming took 1 base from V and 1 from J, leaving 12 bases between them. Germline V gene lookup returns CDR1 SGHTA and CDR2 FQGTGA. This CDR3 contains 16 residues. DNA for the CDR3: TGTGCCAGCAGCTTAATCGGGGAGGCCGGCACAGATACGCAGTATTTT. Residues: CASSLIGEAGTDTQYF.

V usage is TRBV10-3 and J usage is TRBJ2-2; maybe TRBD1 (5 bases). Germline CDR1 is ENHRY and CDR2 is SYGVKD. The CDR3 extends over 14 amino acids. Trimming stripped 5 bases from V and 4 bases from J, with 11 bases between. In DNA, the CDR3 is TGTGCCATCAGTAGTGACAGTATCACCGGGGAGCTGTTTTTT. The encoded protein is CAISSDSITGELFF.

The chain has TRBV7-8 and TRBJ2-7, with 10 bases aligning to TRBD1. The CDR3 loop spans 17 amino acids. J gave up 2 bases and V 3 bases, and 10 bases lay outside the gene matches. CDR1 and CDR2 (germline): SGHVS, FQNEAQ. The CDR3 DNA sequence: TGTGCCAGCAGCTTGTCAGAGACAGGGGGCCTTGCCTACGAGCAGTACTTC. Its protein product is CASSLSETGGLAYEQYF.